The TCR beta chain under discussion was sequenced for a study of Graves' ophthalmopathy and Graves' hyperthyroidism. Study observations and caveats: Cross-validated, the 13-signature model showed 87.88%/81.08% sensitivity/specificity, and 80%/75% in the test set.

Each donor who had ophthalmopathy showed moderate-to-severe activity, a CAS of ≥3, a NOSPECS of ≥4, and a duration under 3 months. From RNA, the CDR3 regions of TCR beta chains were amplified and sequenced. Second-round multiplex PCR followed a first-round RT-PCR using HTBI primers. One entry per CDR3 protein results from TCRdb running MiXCR on the multiplex PCR reads. The sample has 300,000 to 350,000 distinct CDR3 sequences, about 17% seen once. Between the trimmed V and J ends, which lost 2 bases and 6 bases, there was a span of 16 bases. This CDR3 comprises 15 residues. CDR1 LGHDT and CDR2 YNNKEL come from the germline V gene (reference sequence). This clonotype occurred many times. Its specificity is not known.

The receptor comes from an adult man with Graves' ophthalmopathy. Sequenced input: peripheral blood. The chain carries TRBV3-1 and TRBJ2-5, with D possibly called TRBD1 or TRBD2 (7 bases each). CDR3 DNA: TGTGCCAGCAGCCAAATTGGGCAGGGGGGGAAGACCCAGTACTTC. It codes for CASSQIGQGGKTQYF.